The clone carrying this T cell receptor beta chain turned up a few times. This sample was taken from a study of human T cells and chemical hapten exposure. Overall study context: Weekly diphenylcyclopropenone doses were given to patients' scalps across the roughly 25-week study.

There are 11 residues in the CDR3. CDR1 and CDR2 from the germline V gene are SNHLY and FYNNEI. The V segment lost 4 bases and the J segment 14 bases; nucleotides outside the gene matches: 1. TCRdb processed the RACE reads anew with MiXCR; each CDR3 protein has one entry. The data contain 95,000 to 150,000 distinct CDR3 sequences, approximately 10% of them seen just once; the ten biggest clones take up around 2.4%. The time point denotes: patch test 3, about 24 weeks after DPC sensitization. The treatment here: therapeutic diphenylcyclopropenone sensitization with weekly scalp DPC. This TCR was sampled from a woman in her forties or fifties with alopecia areata. Some clones in this sample may be carry-over from other donors' samples. The specimen comprised whole blood, sampled in connection with sensitization to the hapten diphenylcyclopropenone (DPC). V usage is TRBV2 and J usage is TRBJ2-1, with 11 bases aligning to TRBD1. CDR3 DNA: TGTGCCAGCAGTGGGACAGGGGGCAAGTTCTTC. Protein product: CASSGTGGKFF. The entire variable domain, with the rest obtained from reference TRBV2 and TRBJ2-1, is as follows: EPEVTQTPSHQVTQMGQEVILRCVPISNHLYFYWYRQILGQKVEFLVSFYNNEISEKSEIFDDQFSVERPDGSNFTLKIRSTKLEDSAMYFCASSGTGGKFFGPGTRLTVL.